This T cell receptor beta chain comes out of a study of T cell changes during pregnancy in multiple sclerosis. Libraries were prepared by immunoSEQ multiplex PCR; TCRdb keeps only in-frame clonotypes and omits some of them. This repertoire shows approximately 70,000 clones, 75% to 95% found once; its top ten account for 0.7%. CDR3 length: 16 residues. Per germline, CDR1 SNHLY and CDR2 FYNNEI. Trimming shortened V by 4 bases and J by 1 base, and 15 bases separated the two germline ends. The TCR sequence derives from a female donor in good health, enrolled as a control in a pregnancy study. Sequencing used peripheral blood, obtained in the third trimester of pregnancy. V and J are TRBV2 and TRBJ2-3, with TRBD2 as a possible D gene (6 bases). The CDR3 sequence: CASSVGPGEGTDTQYF. In DNA, the CDR3 is TGTGCCAGCAGTGTCGGGCCGGGGGAGGGCACAGATACGCAGTATTTT.